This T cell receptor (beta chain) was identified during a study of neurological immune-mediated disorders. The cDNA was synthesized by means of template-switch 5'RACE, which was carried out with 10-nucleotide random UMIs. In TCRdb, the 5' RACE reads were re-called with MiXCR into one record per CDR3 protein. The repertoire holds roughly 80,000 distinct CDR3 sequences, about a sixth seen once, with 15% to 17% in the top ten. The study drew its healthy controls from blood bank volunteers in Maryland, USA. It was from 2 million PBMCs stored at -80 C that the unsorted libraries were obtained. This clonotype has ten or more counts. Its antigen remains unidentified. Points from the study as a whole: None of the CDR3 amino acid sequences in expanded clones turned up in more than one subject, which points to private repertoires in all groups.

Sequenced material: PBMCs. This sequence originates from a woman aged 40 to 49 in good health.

The CDR3 DNA sequence: TGCAGCGTTTACACGGAGCCTTACGAGCAGTACTTC. Residues: CSVYTEPYEQYF. This chain joins TRBV29-1 and TRBJ2-7, with D unresolved. The CDR3 extends over 12 amino acids. The germline V and J ends were trimmed by 5 bases and 4 bases, with 12 bases remaining between them. Germline assignment: CDR1 SQVTM and CDR2 ANQGSEA.